This T cell receptor beta chain was recovered during a study of cytomegalovirus exposure and HLA in healthy donors. Overall study findings and caveats: TCR sequences were mostly rare, though some public TCRs occurred in many donors.

This CDR3 is built from 14 residues. V lost 2 bases, J lost 5 bases, and 3 bases stayed unmatched. Per germline, CDR1 MNHNY and CDR2 SVGAGI (reference sequence). The table lists this clone with a few counts. Its antigen is not identified. The PCR employed 60 Vbeta primers together with 13 Jbeta primers. TCRdb keeps only in-frame clones here, not all; method: immunoSEQ multiplex PCR. The sample shows a few hundred thousand clones, about 75% of them seen only once. This rearrangement joins TRBV6-6 to TRBJ2-1, with 7 bases lining up with TRBD1. Input material: PBMCs. This clonotype was obtained from a female donor in good health and CMV-seronegative. Here the CDR3 reads CASSYGTANNEQFF. DNA for the CDR3: TGTGCCAGCAGTTACGGGACAGCAAACAATGAGCAGTTCTTC.